Listed here are 9 T cell receptor beta chains from one sample, sequenced in a study of blood T cell repertoires in COVID-19. This table comes from immunoSEQ multiplex PCR, and its TCRdb copy is limited to in-frame clones, with some not included. This table holds 90,000 to 120,000 clones, 71% found once. The sample consisted of peripheral blood. The receptors shown here come from a woman in her thirties or forties with acute or convalescent COVID-19.

At least ten counts were recorded for this clone. The CDR3 here is CASSVGGGQGYNEQFF. The CDR3 DNA reads TGTGCCAGCAGCGTAGGGGGAGGACAGGGGTACAATGAGCAGTTCTTC. V usage is TRBV9 and J usage is TRBJ2-1, with 9 bases that match TRBD1. The CDR3 extends over 16 amino acids. J was trimmed by 4 bases and V by 0 bases; bases with no gene match: 5. Looked up from germline, CDR1 is SGDLS and CDR2 is YYNGEE.

The CDR3 sequence is CASSPTGGAYEQYF. CDR3 bases: TGTGCCAGCTCACCAACGGGAGGTGCCTACGAGCAGTACTTC. This chain joins TRBV18 and TRBJ2-7; 7 nucleotides line up with TRBD2. This CDR3 has 14 amino acids. J lost 2 bases, V lost 2 bases, and 3 bases had no gene match. Germline CDR1 is KGHSH and CDR2 is LQKENI.

The chain carries TRBV5-1 and TRBJ2-2, with D possibly TRBD2 on 5 matching bases. Trimming cost V 4 bases and J 3 bases, with 10 bases left between them. CDR1 is SGHRS and CDR2 is YFSETQ in the germline V gene. The CDR3 runs 14 residues. CDR3 nucleotide sequence: TGCGCCAGCAGCGGAGGAGGCGACACCGGGGAGCTGTTTTTT. It translates to CASSGGGDTGELFF. Variable domain in full (rest from reference TRBV5-1 and TRBJ2-2): KAGVTQTPRYLIKTRGQQVTLSCSPISGHRSVSWYQQTPGQGLQFLFEYFSETQRNKGNFPGRFSGRQFSNSRSEMNVSTLELGDSALYLCASSGGGDTGELFFGEGSRLTVL.

The chain couples TRBV4-1 to TRBJ2-5, with D tentatively TRBD2 (5 bases). CDR1 and CDR2 from the germline V gene are MGHRA and YSYEKL. The V end lost 3 bases, the J end lost 4 bases, and 12 bases lay between the germline ends. This CDR3 has 14 residues. The CDR3 region has the DNA TGCGCCAGCAGCCATCCGGGGTTGGGAGAGACCCAGTACTTC. This gives the protein CASSHPGLGETQYF.

The chain combines TRBV7-2 with TRBJ2-3, with 12 positions matching TRBD2. Germline CDR1 and CDR2: SGHTA and FQGNSA. With 1 base clipped from V and 2 bases from J, the junction kept 4 bases outside the gene matches. There are 17 residues in the CDR3. CDR3 in DNA: TGTGCCAGCAGCTTAGGACTAGCGGGGGTAGCCACAGATACGCAGTATTTT. This codes for CASSLGLAGVATDTQYF.

The rearrangement links TRBV5-4 to TRBJ2-1; TRBD2 matches at 11 bases. V trimming: 3 bases; J trimming: 2 bases; junction bases outside the gene matches: 1. CDR1 is SGHNT and CDR2 is YYREEE in the germline V gene (reference sequence). The CDR3 totals 15 residues. This CDR3 is CASSSSGGTYNEQFF. CDR3 DNA sequence: TGTGCCAGCAGCTCTAGCGGGGGGACCTACAATGAGCAGTTCTTC. Supplemented by reference TRBV5-4 and TRBJ2-1, the full variable domain reads ETGVTQSPTHLIKTRGQQVTLRCSSQSGHNTVSWYQQALGQGPQFIFQYYREEENGRGNFPPRFSGLQFPNYSSELNVNALELDDSALYLCASSSSGGTYNEQFFGPGTRLTVL.

The chain combines TRBV11-3 with TRBJ2-2, with TRBD2 matching over 12 bases. The V gene's germline CDR1 is SGHNT and CDR2 YENEEA. V shed 4 bases and J 7 bases; nucleotides not matched to a gene: 10. The CDR3 totals 17 residues. CDR3 DNA: TGTGCCAGCAGCTCGACTACTAGCGGGGGGCGTGTCGGGGAGCTGTTTTTT. It codes for CASSSTTSGGRVGELFF.

The chain employs TRBV7-9 and TRBJ1-1; maybe TRBD1 (6 bases). Trimming took 3 bases from V and 11 from J, leaving 22 bases between them. CDR1 is SEHNR and CDR2 is FQNEAQ in the germline V gene (reference sequence). The CDR3 spans 15 residues. The CDR3 here is CASSFTLTGPPDAFF. CDR3 DNA sequence: TGTGCCAGCAGCTTTACCTTGACAGGTCCCCCGGACGCTTTCTTT.

The rearrangement links TRBV9 to TRBJ2-1, with a tentative D call TRBD1 (6 bases). CDR1 SGDLS and CDR2 YYNGEE come from the germline V gene. Trimming shortened V by 0 bases and J by 4 bases, and 11 bases separated the two germline ends. The CDR3 has 15 residues. The CDR3 coding sequence is TGTGCCAGCAGCGTAGCCGGGACAAAGTACAATGAGCAGTTCTTC. It is translated as CASSVAGTKYNEQFF. The whole variable domain, filled in from reference TRBV9 and TRBJ2-1, reads DSGVTQTPKHLITATGQRVTLRCSPRSGDLSVYWYQQSLDQGLQFLIQYYNGEERAKGNILERFSAQQFPDLHSELNLSSLELGDSALYFCASSVAGTKYNEQFFGPGTRLTVL.